This T cell receptor beta chain derives from a study of PD-1 blockade in classical Hodgkin lymphoma (TCRdb year 2020). Looking at the study overall: Nivolumab dosing was 3 mg/kg intravenously every 2 weeks, continuing until either disease progression or unacceptable toxicity. To define a peripheral blood immune signature of response to PD-1 blockade in classical Hodgkin lymphoma, the study combined TCR beta sequencing with CyTOF. Broader findings and caveats from the paper: Baseline diversity similar to that of newly diagnosed patients was observed in trial patients achieving complete response, whereas significantly lower diversity was observed in partial responders and progressors. Baseline TCR diversity was reported to be lower in newly diagnosed patients than in healthy donors, and even lower in relapsed/refractory patients. Lower diversity was seen in patients whose nivolumab began less than 1 year after ASCT, and these patients were left out of later analyses so that immune reconstitution would not confound the results. The study was limited to a single clinical trial cohort, and causes of repertoire differences, possibly disease activity or prior therapy, remained undefined. A significant rise by C4D1 was seen in CD4+ but not CD8+ TCR diversity (p=0.0027 vs p=0.16), with the rise being most apparent in complete responders (p=0.02).

The label giving this sample's time point can be read as: cycle 1 day 1 (C1D1), immediately before nivolumab initiation. Every trial patient had relapsed after autologous stem cell transplantation, and cohorts A, B and C differed in prior brentuximab vedotin exposure. The trial cohort was composed of 56 patients with relapsed/refractory classical Hodgkin lymphoma, for whom complete response, partial response or progressive disease was recorded as best overall response. In the multi-cohort phase II CheckMate 205 trial, trial patients received single-agent nivolumab. An independent review committee assessed best overall response by applying the 2007 International Working Group response criteria. Trial PBMCs were obtained immediately prior to nivolumab initiation (C1D1) and on therapy at cycle 2 day 1 and cycle 4 day 1. Peripheral blood was collected in 8 mL Vacutainer Cell Preparation Tubes, from which PBMCs were isolated by centrifugation and then cryopreserved.

Concerning this clone: This receptor's antigen is unknown. Base qualities are missing; no much larger clone stands one base away.

Genomic DNA was extracted with the Qiagen DNeasy kit from unsorted PBMCs and from negatively selected CD4+ and CD8+ fractions. Amplification of TCR beta CDR3 regions was done by immunoSEQ multiplex PCR with primers that anneal to V and J segments. A synthetic immune receptor repertoire was used to minimize amplification bias, and any remaining bias was removed computationally after sequencing. Processing in the source paper ran as follows. Custom Python scripts were used to quantify repertoire diversity as the Shannon entropy index. Unsorted, CD4+ and CD8+ repertoires were analyzed separately, except for combined analyses in which CD4+ and CD8+ sequences were merged in silico. Clonal expansion was defined as at least a 2-fold frequency increase after treatment relative to C1D1, with a pseudocount of 0.5 for undetected baseline clones. Clones with 0 or 1 copy at C1D1 were defined as singleton clones, while clones with 2 or more copies were defined as non-singleton clones. Clones expanded in unsorted samples were assigned a CD4+, CD8+ or unknown annotation through matching of protein sequences in sorted samples from the same patient. Wilcoxon tests were applied to paired samples to test diversity changes from C1D1 to C4D1. The table was pulled from immuneACCESS by TCRdb, which kept in-frame rearrangements only. Such tables lose some clones; where checked, under half of the loss comes from unresolved V genes, and the rest has no known cause. That table is the source of V, J and clone size, and D and trimming were worked out from the DNA. Recorded for this sample are approximately 73,000 clones; more than 85% of them occurred a single time. Together, the top ten hold 6.5% to 8% of the sample.

The source material was peripheral blood mononuclear cells (PBMCs), sampled at baseline. This TCR derives from a human donor with classical Hodgkin lymphoma.

The DNA reads as follows: TGTGCCAGCAGTGAAGGGAAGGCGGACTCCTACAATGAGCAGTTCTTC. Its protein reads: CASSEGKADSYNEQFF. The receptor chain draws on TRBV2 and TRBJ2-1, with the D gene too uncertain to name. CDR1 and CDR2, looked up from the germline V gene, are SNHLY and FYNNEI. From cysteine to phenylalanine, the CDR3 is 16 amino acids long. Only the CDR3 DNA stays, 48 bases, in frame from base 1. V is clipped by 1 base and J by 0 bases, and the sequence between their germline boundaries is 10 bases long. The CDR3 plus the reference TRBV2 and TRBJ2-1 genes for the other parts give the full variable domain: EPEVTQTPSHQVTQMGQEVILRCVPISNHLYFYWYRQILGQKVEFLVSFYNNEISEKSEIFDDQFSVERPDGSNFTLKIRSTKLEDSAMYFCASSEGKADSYNEQFFGPGTRLTVL.